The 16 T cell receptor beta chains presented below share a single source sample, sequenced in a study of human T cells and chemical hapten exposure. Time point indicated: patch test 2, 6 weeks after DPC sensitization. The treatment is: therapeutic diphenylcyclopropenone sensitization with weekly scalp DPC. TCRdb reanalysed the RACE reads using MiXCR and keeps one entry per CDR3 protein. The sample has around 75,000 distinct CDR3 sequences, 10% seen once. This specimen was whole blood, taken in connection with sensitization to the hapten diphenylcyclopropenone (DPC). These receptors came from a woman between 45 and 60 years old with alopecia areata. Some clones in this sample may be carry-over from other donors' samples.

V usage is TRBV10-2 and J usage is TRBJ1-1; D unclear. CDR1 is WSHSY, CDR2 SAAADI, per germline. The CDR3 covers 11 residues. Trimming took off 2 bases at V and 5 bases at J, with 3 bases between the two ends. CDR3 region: CASSEGTEAFF. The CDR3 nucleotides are TGCGCCAGCAGTGAGGGAACTGAAGCTTTCTTT.

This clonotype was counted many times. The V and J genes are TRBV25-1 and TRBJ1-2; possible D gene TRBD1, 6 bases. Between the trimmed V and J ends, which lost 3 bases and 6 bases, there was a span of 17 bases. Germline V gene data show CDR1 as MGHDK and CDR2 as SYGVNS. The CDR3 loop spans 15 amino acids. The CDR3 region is CASSDPFGGLDGYTF. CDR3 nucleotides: TGTGCCAGCAGTGACCCCTTCGGGGGGCTTGATGGCTACACCTTC.

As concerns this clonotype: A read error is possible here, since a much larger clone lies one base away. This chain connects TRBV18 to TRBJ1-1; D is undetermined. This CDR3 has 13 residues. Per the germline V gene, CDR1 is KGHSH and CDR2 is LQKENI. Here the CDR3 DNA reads TGTGCCAACTCACCGCCAAGGGCCACTGAAGCTTTCTTT. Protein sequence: CANSPPRATEAFF. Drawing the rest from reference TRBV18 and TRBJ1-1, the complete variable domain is NAGVMQNPRHLVRRRGQEARLRCSPMKGHSHVYWYRQLPEEGLKFMVYLQKENIIDESGMPKERFSAEFPKEGPSILRIQQVVRGDSAAYFCANSPPRATEAFFGQGTRLTVV.

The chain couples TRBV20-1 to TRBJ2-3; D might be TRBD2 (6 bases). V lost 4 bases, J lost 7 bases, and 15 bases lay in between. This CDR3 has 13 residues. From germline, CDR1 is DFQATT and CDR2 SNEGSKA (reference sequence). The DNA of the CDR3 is TGCAGTGCTAAGAGCGGGCCCGTAAATACGCAGTATTTT. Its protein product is CSAKSGPVNTQYF.

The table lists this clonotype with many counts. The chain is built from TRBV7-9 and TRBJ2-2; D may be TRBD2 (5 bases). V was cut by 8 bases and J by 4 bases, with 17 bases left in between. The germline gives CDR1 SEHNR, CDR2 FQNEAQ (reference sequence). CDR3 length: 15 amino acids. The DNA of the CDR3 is TGTGCCAGCCGCTCACGGGGAGCGGCCACCGGGGAGCTGTTTTTT. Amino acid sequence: CASRSRGAATGELFF.

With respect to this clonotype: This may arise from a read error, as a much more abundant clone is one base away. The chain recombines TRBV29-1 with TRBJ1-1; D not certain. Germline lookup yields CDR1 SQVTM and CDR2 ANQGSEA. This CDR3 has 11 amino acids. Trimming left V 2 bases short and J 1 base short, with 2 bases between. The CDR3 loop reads CSVEPNTEAFF. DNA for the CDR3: TGCAGCGTTGAACCGAACACTGAAGCTTTCTTT.

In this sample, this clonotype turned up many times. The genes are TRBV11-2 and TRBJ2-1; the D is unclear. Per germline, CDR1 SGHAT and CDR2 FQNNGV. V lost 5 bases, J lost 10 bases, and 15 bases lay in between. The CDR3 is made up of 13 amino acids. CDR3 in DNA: TGTGCCAGCAGCCTCGGAGTTAGCAACGAGCAGTTCTTC. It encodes CASSLGVSNEQFF. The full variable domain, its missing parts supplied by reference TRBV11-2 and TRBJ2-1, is EAGVAQSPRYKIIEKRQSVAFWCNPISGHATLYWYQQILGQGPKLLIQFQNNGVVDDSQLPKDRFSAERLKGVDSTLKIQPAKLEDSAVYLCASSLGVSNEQFFGPGTRLTVL.

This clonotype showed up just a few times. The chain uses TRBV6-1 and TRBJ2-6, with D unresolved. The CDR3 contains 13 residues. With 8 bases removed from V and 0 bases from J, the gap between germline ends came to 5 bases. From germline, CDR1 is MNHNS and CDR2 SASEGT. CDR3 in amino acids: CASRRSGANVLTF. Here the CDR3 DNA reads TGTGCCAGCCGCCGCTCTGGGGCCAACGTCCTGACTTTC.

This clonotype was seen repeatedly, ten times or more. CDR3 loop: CASSLLAAQETQYF. The DNA of the CDR3 is TGTGCCAGCAGTCTCCTGGCAGCGCAAGAGACCCAGTACTTC. The J gene is TRBJ2-5, the V gene TRBV6-5, with D unclear. The V end lost 5 bases, the J end lost 2 bases, and 12 bases lay between the germline ends. The germline CDR1 and CDR2 sequences are MNHEY and SVGAGI. The CDR3 is made up of 14 amino acids.

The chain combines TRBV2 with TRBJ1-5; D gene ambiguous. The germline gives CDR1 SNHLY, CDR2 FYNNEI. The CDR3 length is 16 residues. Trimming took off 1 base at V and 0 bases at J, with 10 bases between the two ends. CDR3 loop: CASSEGAEYSNQPQHF. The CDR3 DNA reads TGTGCCAGCAGTGAAGGGGCGGAGTATAGCAATCAGCCCCAGCATTTT.

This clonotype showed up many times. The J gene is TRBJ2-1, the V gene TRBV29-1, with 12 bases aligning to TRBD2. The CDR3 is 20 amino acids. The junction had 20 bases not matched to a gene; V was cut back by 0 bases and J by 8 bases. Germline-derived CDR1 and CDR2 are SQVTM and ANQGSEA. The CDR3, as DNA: TGCAGCGTTGAAGATCTTCGGGGTTTTCTAGCGGGAGGGCCTTTGGATGAGCAGTTCTTC. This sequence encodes CSVEDLRGFLAGGPLDEQFF.

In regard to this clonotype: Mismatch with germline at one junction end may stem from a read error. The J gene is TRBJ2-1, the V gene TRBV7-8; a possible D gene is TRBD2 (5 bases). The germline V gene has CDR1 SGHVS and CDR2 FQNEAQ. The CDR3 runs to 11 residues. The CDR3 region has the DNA TGTGCCAGCAGCTCCAGCCCGAGGGTGGTCTTC. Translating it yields CASSSSPRVVF.

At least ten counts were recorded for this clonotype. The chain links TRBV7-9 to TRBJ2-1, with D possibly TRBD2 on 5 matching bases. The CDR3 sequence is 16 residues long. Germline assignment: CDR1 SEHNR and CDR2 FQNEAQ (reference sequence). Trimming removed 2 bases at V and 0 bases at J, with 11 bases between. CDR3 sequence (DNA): TGTGCCAGCAGCTTACGAGCGGCTAGCTCCTACAATGAGCAGTTCTTC. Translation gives CASSLRAASSYNEQFF.

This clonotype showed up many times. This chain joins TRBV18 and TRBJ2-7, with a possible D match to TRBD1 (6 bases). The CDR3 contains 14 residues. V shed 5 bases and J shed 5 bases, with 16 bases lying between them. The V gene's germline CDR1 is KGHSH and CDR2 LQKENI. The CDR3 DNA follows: TGTGCCAGCTCAGCCCCTACAGGGTCCCACGAGCAGTACTTC. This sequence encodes CASSAPTGSHEQYF.

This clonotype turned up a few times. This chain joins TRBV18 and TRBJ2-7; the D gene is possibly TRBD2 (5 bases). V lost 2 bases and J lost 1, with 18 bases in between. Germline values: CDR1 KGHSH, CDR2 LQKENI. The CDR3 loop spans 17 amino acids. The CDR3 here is CASSPKGGTGLSYEQYF. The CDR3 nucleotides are TGTGCCAGCTCACCAAAGGGTGGAACGGGATTATCCTACGAGCAGTACTTC.

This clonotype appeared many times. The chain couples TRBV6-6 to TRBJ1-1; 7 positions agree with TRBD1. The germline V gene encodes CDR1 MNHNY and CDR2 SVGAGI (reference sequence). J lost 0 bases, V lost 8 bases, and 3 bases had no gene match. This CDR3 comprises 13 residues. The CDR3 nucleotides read TGTGCCAGCTGGGACAGACTGAACACTGAAGCTTTCTTT. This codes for CASWDRLNTEAFF.